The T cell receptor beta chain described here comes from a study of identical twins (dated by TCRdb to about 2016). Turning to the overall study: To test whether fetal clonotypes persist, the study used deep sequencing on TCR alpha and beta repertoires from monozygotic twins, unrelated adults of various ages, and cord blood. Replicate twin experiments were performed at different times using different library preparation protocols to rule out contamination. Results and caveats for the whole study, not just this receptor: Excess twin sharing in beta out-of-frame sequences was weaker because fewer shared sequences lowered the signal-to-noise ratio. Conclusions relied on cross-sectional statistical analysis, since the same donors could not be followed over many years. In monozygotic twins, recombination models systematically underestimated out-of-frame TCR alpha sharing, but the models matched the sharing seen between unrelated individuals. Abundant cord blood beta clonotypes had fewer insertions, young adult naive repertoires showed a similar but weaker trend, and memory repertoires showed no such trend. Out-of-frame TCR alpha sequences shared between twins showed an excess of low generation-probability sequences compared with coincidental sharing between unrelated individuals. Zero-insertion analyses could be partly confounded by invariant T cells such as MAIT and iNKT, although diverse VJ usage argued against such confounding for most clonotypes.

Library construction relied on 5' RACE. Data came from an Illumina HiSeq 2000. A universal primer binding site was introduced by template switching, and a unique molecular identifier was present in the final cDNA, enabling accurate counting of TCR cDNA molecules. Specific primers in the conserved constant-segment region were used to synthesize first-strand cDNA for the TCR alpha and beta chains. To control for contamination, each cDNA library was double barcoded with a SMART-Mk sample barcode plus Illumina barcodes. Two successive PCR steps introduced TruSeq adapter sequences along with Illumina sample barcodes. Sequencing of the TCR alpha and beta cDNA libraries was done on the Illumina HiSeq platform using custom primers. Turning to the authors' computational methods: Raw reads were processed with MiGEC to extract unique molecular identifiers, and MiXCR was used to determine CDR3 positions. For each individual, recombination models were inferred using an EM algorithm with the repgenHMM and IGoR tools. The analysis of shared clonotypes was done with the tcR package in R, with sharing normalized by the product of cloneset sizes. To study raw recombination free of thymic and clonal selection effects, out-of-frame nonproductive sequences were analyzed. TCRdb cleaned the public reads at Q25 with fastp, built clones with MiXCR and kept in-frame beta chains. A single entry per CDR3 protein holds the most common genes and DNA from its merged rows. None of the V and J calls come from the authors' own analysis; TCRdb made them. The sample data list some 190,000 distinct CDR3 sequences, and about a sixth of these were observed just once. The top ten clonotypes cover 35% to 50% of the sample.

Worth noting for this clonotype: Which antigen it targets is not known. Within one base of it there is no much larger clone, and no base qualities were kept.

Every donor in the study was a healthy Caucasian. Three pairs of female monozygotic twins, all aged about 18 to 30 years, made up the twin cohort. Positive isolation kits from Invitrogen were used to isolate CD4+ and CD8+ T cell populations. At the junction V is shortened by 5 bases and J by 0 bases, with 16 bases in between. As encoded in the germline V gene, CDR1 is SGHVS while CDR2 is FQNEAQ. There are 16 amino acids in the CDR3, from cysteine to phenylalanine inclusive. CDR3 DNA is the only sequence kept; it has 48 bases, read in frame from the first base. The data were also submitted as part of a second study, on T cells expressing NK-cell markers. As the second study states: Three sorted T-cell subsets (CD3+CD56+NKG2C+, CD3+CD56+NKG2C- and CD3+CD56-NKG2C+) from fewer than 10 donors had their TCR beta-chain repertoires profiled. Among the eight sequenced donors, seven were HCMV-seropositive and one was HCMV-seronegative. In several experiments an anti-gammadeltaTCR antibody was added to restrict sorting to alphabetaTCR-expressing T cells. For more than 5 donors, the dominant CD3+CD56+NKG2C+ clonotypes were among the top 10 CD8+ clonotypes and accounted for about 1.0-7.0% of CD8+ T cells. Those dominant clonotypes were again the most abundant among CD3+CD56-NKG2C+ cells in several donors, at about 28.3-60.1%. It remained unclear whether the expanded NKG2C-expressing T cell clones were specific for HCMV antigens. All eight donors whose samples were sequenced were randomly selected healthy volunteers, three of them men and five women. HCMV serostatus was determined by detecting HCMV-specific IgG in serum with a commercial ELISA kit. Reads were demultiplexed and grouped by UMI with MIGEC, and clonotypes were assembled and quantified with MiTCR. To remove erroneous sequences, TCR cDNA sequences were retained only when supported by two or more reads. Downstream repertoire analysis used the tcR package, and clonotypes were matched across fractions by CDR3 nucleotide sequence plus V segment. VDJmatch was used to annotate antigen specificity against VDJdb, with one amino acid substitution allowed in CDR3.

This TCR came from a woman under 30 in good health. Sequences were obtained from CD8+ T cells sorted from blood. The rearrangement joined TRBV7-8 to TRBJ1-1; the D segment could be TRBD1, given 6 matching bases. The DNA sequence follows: TGTGCCAGCAGCACGCCAGGGGCGTCCATGAACACTGAAGCTTTCTTT. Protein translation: CASSTPGASMNTEAFF.